This paragraph reports one T cell receptor beta chain. Its specificity is not known. V gave up 0 bases and J gave up 0 bases, with 8 bases separating them. CDR3 length: 15 residues. Germline CDR1 is ENHRY and CDR2 is SYGVKD. The data belong to a study of cytomegalovirus exposure and HLA in healthy donors. Using immunoSEQ multiplex PCR, the repertoire was profiled, and TCRdb retains in-frame clones only, with some absent. The sample lists about 200,000 clones, more than 75% seen once, with approximately 1.5% in the top ten. Findings and limits, study-wide: Reports showed the classifier diagnosing cytomegalovirus status with high specificity and sensitivity. The study put some 160 TCR beta chains on its list as cytomegalovirus-associated.

The sample taken for sequencing was PBMCs. The chain has TRBV10-3 and TRBJ1-1; D gene unclear. The TCR was taken from a woman under 30 in good health and CMV-seronegative. CDR3 loop: CAISESWRVNTEAFF. CDR3 nucleotide sequence: TGTGCCATCAGTGAGTCCTGGAGAGTGAACACTGAAGCTTTCTTT.